Below, 9 T cell receptor beta chains from the same sample are listed, as sequenced in a study of response to subunit inactivated influenza vaccine. TCRdb fed the RT-PCR reads into MiXCR, producing one record per CDR3 protein. The repertoire consists of 650,000 to 800,000 distinct CDR3 sequences, with approximately 17% occurring once and the leading ten covering around 9.9%. The sequencing here drew on PBMCs from blood, taken 4 to 6 days after vaccination. These receptor sequences come from a man over 45 who received an inactivated influenza vaccine.

This chain joins TRBV5-1 and TRBJ2-2, with 7 bases that match TRBD2. V lost 4 bases and J lost 3; bases outside the gene matches: 6. Germline CDR1 SGHRS, CDR2 YFSETQ. The CDR3 is 15 residues long. This chain's CDR3 is CASSPRLADTGELFF. CDR3 nucleotides: TGCGCCAGCAGCCCGCGGCTAGCGGACACCGGGGAGCTGTTTTTT.

The V call is TRBV10-3, the J call TRBJ1-1, with 8 positions matching TRBD1. Germline CDR1 and CDR2: ENHRY and SYGVKD. This CDR3 comprises 16 residues. Germline trimming cut 11 bases from V and 4 bases from J; bases unmatched to any gene: 18. The CDR3, as DNA: TGTGCCGCGAGGGACCAGGGGGCTAGTCGGAGCACTGAAGCTTTCTTT. It translates to CAARDQGASRSTEAFF.

This clonotype was seen at least ten times. V usage is TRBV20-1 and J usage is TRBJ2-5; 9 bases fit TRBD1. With V trimmed by 6 bases and J by 5 bases, 10 bases remained unmatched. This CDR3 region has 14 residues. Germline-derived CDR1 and CDR2 are DFQATT and SNEGSKA (reference sequence). This CDR3 reads CSATHRGRRETQYF. The CDR3 bases are TGCAGTGCCACACACAGGGGGCGGAGGGAGACCCAGTACTTC.

This clonotype was found a few times. V and J are TRBV28 and TRBJ2-7; 8 bases fit TRBD2. Germline V gene lookup returns CDR1 MDHEN and CDR2 SYDVKM. The J segment lost 2 bases and the V segment lost 4 bases, leaving 7 bases of the junction unmatched. CDR3 length: 15 amino acids. CDR3 DNA sequence: TGTGCCAGCAGTTCCCTCTTAGCGGGGACCTACGAGCAGTACTTC. It is translated as CASSSLLAGTYEQYF.

The J gene is TRBJ2-1, the V gene TRBV28, with 13 nucleotides matching TRBD2. This CDR3 has 16 amino acids. Germline loops: CDR1 MDHEN, CDR2 SYDVKM. J lost 2 bases, V lost 7 bases, and 5 bases had no gene match. For the CDR3, the DNA is TGTGCCAGCATCACTAGCGGGGGGGCCCCCTACAATGAGCAGTTCTTC. Translated, it gives CASITSGGAPYNEQFF.

This clonotype was detected only a few times. The V call is TRBV4-2, the J call TRBJ2-1; possible D gene TRBD1, 6 bases. V was pared by 0 bases and J by 4 bases, with 16 bases between. The CDR3 contains 17 residues. Germline V gene data show CDR1 as LGHNA and CDR2 as YNFKEQ. Written as DNA, the CDR3 is TGTGCCAGCAGCCAAGATCTTGGGGCAGGGGTTTACAATGAGCAGTTCTTC. This encodes CASSQDLGAGVYNEQFF.

This sequence joins TRBV18 and TRBJ2-1, with D perhaps TRBD2 (5 bases). The CDR3 extends over 13 amino acids. Germline lookup yields CDR1 KGHSH and CDR2 LQKENI. The ends were cut back, 3 bases at V and 9 bases at J, with 12 bases in the middle. Written as DNA, the CDR3 is TGTGCCAGCTCACCGCCGACTAAAGCTGAGCAGTTCTTC. Its translation: CASSPPTKAEQFF.

This clonotype was seen more than once but under ten times. This chain links TRBV9 with TRBJ2-1; maybe TRBD2 (5 bases). The V gene's germline CDR1 is SGDLS and CDR2 YYNGEE. Trimming left V 0 bases short and J 5 bases short, with 6 bases between. There are 13 residues in the CDR3. The CDR3 region has the DNA TGTGCCAGCAGCGTAGGGAGGCACAATGAGCAGTTCTTC. Residues: CASSVGRHNEQFF.

This clonotype has ten or more counts. V gene TRBV20-1 combines with J gene TRBJ2-1; 8 positions agree with TRBD2. Germline V lookup: CDR1 DFQATT, CDR2 SNEGSKA (reference sequence). The J segment lost 6 bases and the V segment lost 7 bases, leaving 8 bases of the junction unmatched. The CDR3 is made up of 13 amino acids. For the CDR3, the DNA is TGCAGTGTAACCGGGACTAGTCTCAATGAGCAGTTCTTC. It yields the protein CSVTGTSLNEQFF.